This section outlines one T cell receptor (beta chain) sequence together with its context. This specimen belongs to a study of blood T cell repertoires in COVID-19. About the research overall: T cells, B-cell-depleted T cells, or PBMCs supplied cDNA or gDNA.

Clones were read by immunoSEQ multiplex PCR, and TCRdb kept only the in-frame ones, dropping some. The sample carries some 300,000 clones, over 75% recorded once. Losses at the gene ends were 4 bases for V and 8 bases for J; bases not matched to a gene: 4. The V gene's germline CDR1 is MNHEY and CDR2 SVGAGI. This CDR3 spans 14 amino acids. This chain joins TRBV6-5 and TRBJ1-4, with 10 nucleotides matching TRBD1. The sample comprised PBMCs or T cells enriched from blood (not recorded which). The receptor comes from a man aged 25-40 years who had recovered from COVID-19. CDR3 protein: CASSWDRGGEKLFF. The CDR3 DNA reads as TGTGCCAGCAGTTGGGACAGGGGAGGCGAAAAACTGTTTTTT.